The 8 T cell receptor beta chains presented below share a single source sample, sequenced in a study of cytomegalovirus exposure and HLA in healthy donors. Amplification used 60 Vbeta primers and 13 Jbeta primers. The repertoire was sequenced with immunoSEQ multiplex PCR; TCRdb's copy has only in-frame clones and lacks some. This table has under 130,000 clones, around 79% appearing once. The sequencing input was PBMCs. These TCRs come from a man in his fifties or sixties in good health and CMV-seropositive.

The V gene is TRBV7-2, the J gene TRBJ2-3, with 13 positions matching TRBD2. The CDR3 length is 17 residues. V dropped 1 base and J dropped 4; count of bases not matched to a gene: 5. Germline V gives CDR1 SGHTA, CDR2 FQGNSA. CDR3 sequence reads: CASSLGLAGGGPDTQYF. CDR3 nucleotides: TGTGCCAGCAGCTTAGGACTAGCGGGGGGCGGACCAGATACGCAGTATTTT. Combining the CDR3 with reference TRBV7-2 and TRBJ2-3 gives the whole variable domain GAGVSQSPSNKVTEKGKDVELRCDPISGHTALYWYRQSLGQGLEFLIYFQGNSAPDKSGLPSDRFSAERTGGSVSTLTIQRTQQEDSAVYLCASSLGLAGGGPDTQYFGPGTRLTVL.

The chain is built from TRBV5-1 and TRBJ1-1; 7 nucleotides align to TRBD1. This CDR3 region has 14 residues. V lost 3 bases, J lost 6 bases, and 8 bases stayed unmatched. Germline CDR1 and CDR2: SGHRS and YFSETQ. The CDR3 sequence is CASSSTGDGAEAFF. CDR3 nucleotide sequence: TGCGCCAGCAGCTCCACAGGGGATGGCGCTGAAGCTTTCTTT.

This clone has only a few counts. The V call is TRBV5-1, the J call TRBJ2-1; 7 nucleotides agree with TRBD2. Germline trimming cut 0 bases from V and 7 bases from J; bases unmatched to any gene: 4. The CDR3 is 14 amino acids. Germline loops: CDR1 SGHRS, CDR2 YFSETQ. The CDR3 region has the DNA TGCGCCAGCAGCTTGGGCGGGAGTCAAAATGAGCAGTTCTTC. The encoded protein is CASSLGGSQNEQFF.

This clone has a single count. The CDR3 region has the DNA TGTGCCAGTAGTCCGGGACTAGCGGGACAGATGGTCGCAGATACGCAGTATTTT. Its protein is CASSPGLAGQMVADTQYF. The chain joins TRBV19 to TRBJ2-3; 13 nucleotides line up with TRBD2. CDR3 length: 18 residues. V shed 5 bases and J 4 bases; nucleotides not matched to a gene: 12. CDR1 is LNHDA, CDR2 SQIVND, per germline (reference sequence).

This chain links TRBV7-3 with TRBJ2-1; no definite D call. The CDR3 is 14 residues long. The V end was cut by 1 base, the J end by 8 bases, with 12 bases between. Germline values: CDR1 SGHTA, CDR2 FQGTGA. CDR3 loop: CASSLRPTSDEQFF. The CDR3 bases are TGTGCCAGCAGCTTAAGGCCGACCAGCGATGAGCAGTTCTTC.

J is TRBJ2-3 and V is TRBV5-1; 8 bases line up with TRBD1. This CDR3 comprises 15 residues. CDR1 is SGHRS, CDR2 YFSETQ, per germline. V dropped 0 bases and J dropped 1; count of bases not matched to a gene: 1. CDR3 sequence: CASSLGGQGTDTQYF. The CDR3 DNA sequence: TGCGCCAGCAGCTTGGGGGGACAGGGCACAGATACGCAGTATTTT.

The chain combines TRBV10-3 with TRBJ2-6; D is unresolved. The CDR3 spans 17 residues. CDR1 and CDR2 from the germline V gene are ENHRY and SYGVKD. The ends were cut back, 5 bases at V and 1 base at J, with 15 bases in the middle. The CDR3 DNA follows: TGTGCCATCAGTAACAGCCTTTTCAATTCTGGGGCCAACGTCCTGACTTTC. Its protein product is CAISNSLFNSGANVLTF.

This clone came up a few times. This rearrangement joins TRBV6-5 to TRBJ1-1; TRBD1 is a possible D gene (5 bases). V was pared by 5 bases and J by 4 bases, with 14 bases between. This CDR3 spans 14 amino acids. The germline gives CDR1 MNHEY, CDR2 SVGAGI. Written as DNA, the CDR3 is TGTGCCAGCAGTCTAAGTGGGGGGAGCACTGAAGCTTTCTTT. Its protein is CASSLSGGSTEAFF.